This T cell receptor beta chain was sequenced during a study of persistence of HIV-infected CD4 T cells. The immunoSEQ assay was version 4, run in survey mode. Repertoires were generated with immunoSEQ multiplex PCR, while TCRdb's copy carries only in-frame clones and drops some. This table holds more than 35,000 clones, 90% to 95% found once. This clone showed up just once. Its antigen remains unknown. This nonspecific control used anti-CD3/anti-CD28 bead stimulation of CD4+ T cells. Responding CD4+ T cells were sorted by upregulation of both CD40 ligand and CD69. Plasma HIV-1 RNA stayed below 50 copies/mL for at least 4 years. Trimming stripped 0 bases from V and 0 bases from J, with 12 bases between. Germline V gene sequence: CDR1 LGHNA, CDR2 YNFKEQ. CDR3 length equals 17 residues.

The material sequenced was CD4+ T cells sorted from PBMCs after approximately 19-hour stimulation, taken from a patient who received antiretroviral therapy. This TCR was sampled from an adult man with HIV who was CMV-seropositive. The chain couples TRBV4-2 to TRBJ1-5, with D hard to call. The DNA for the CDR3 is TGTGCCAGCAGCCAAGACCCTAGGACGGTTAGCAATCAGCCCCAGCATTTT. Its translation is CASSQDPRTVSNQPQHF.